The T cell receptor (beta chain) described here comes from a study of T cell responses to AZD1222 COVID-19 vaccine (dated by TCRdb to 2020 to 2022). About the study as a whole: AZD1222 recipients given second doses at about 4 weeks or at about 12 weeks were pooled, since spike-specific TCR depth and breadth were not found to differ between the two schedules. TCR sequencing covered 230 to 250 trial participants: about 210 given two doses of AZD1222 and about 26 given two doses of MenACWY control vaccine. Trial participants were enrolled by age into subgroups of 18-55, 56-69 and 70-plus years, and around 150, 28 and 57 TCR-sequenced participants, respectively, were included in these subgroups.

The CDR3 regions of human TCRbeta chains were subjected to immunosequencing. In the original analysis: Repertoire TCRs were checked for matches against a reference library of SARS-CoV-2-specific TCRs that had been generated using the MIRA antigen-specificity platform. Breadth meant the fraction of unique TCRs that were SARS-CoV-2-associated, whereas depth meant the fraction of total T cells that were SARS-CoV-2-associated. Each spike-specific TCR was assigned to its reactive spike region and to a CD4 or CD8 class using the MIRA data. Log10-transformed breadth and depth values were compared by one-way ANOVA with Sidak's multiple comparisons tests. In TCRdb, the immuneACCESS table is reduced to in-frame sequences with V and J assigned. These tables do not hold every clone; where another copy was compared, an unresolved V gene accounts for under half, and the others remain unexplained. V, J and clone size reflect that table, while D and trimming were determined from the DNA. This sample is represented by about 120,000 clones; about 87% of them were singletons. The ten top clones hold 12% of the sample.

Details on this clone: The specificity of this receptor is unknown. The input lacks base qualities; no much larger clone sits a single base away.

Read against the paper, the sample's time point label means: baseline before first vaccination. Vaccinee samples were obtained from the UK trials COV001 and COV002, which included a single-blind randomized controlled phase 2/3 trial of AZD1222 (ChAdOx1 nCoV-19) in healthy adults. For TCRbeta chain sequencing, PBMC samples were collected from trial participants at day 0 and at day 28 after the second dose. The germline V gene gives CDR1 as KGHSH and CDR2 as LQKENI. Measured from the cysteine to the phenylalanine, the CDR3 is 15 residues long. Only the CDR3 region is kept as DNA, spanning 45 bases read in frame from base 1. A distance of 10 bases separates the germline ends of V and J, which lose 1 base and 4 bases respectively. Study-wide conclusions, independent of this receptor: After two AZD1222 doses, spike-specific TCR breadth and depth were significantly higher than at day 0 and than in MenACWY recipients. Because no day 14 peak-response samples were available, the repertoires could be characterized only after the peak T cell response. Participants were mostly white British, with more females than males. The authors suggested clonal diversity may have been underestimated. Reportedly, almost half of the unique spike-specific TCRs recognized epitopes lying outside the regions that are mutated in the B.1.351 and B.1.1.7 variants. The whole spike protein was spanned by vaccine-associated CD4 TCRs, and dominant responses were seen in regions 160-218 and 743-854. In the small 56-69-year group, the increase in depth fell short of significance, most likely because of low power. Only 5 to 7 AZD1222 recipients were SARS-CoV-2 seropositive at baseline, limiting conclusions about previously exposed vaccinees.

This TCR came from an adult in good health. The chain is encoded by TRBV18 joined to TRBJ2-2; 5 matching bases give a weak D call of TRBD2. Sample: peripheral blood, taken on day 0 of AZD1222 vaccination. The CDR3 sequence is CASSPRGAATGELFF. The DNA sequence is as follows: TGTGCCAGCTCACCACGGGGAGCCGCCACCGGGGAGCTGTTTTTT.